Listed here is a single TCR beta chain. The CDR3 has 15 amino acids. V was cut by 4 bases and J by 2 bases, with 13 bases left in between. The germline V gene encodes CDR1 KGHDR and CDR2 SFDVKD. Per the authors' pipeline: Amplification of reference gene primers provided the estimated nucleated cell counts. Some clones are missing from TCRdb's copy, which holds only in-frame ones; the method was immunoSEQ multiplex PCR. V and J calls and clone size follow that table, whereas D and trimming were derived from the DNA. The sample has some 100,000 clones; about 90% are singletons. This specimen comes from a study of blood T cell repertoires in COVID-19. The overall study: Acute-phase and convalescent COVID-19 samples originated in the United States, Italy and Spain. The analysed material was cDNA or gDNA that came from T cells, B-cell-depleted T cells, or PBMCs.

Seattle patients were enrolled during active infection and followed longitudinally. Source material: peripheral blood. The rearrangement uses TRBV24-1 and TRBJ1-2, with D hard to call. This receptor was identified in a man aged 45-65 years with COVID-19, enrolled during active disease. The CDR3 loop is CATSDSSDLNYGYTF. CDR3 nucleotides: TGTGCCACCAGTGACTCCAGCGACCTCAACTATGGCTACACCTTC.